The 10 T cell receptor beta chains below were found in one sample sequenced in a study of blood T cell repertoires in COVID-19. Only in-frame clones appear in the TCRdb table, and some are missing; sequencing was by immunoSEQ multiplex PCR. This table holds 140,000 to 150,000 clones, roughly 90% found once. Source material: PBMCs or T cells enriched from blood (not recorded which). The receptor set was obtained from a man over 45 who had recovered from COVID-19.

The chain uses TRBV9 and TRBJ1-2; a weak D match, TRBD1 (5 bases). The CDR3 is 14 residues long. Germline V gives CDR1 SGDLS, CDR2 YYNGEE. Trimming took 3 bases from V and 6 from J, leaving 15 bases between them. The CDR3 loop is CASSAQVGGDGYTF. CDR3 in DNA: TGTGCCAGCAGCGCCCAGGTGGGGGGGGATGGCTACACCTTC.

This clone was recorded a few times. The chain is built from TRBV9 and TRBJ2-1; tentatively, D is TRBD1 (6 bases). Germline V gene lookup returns CDR1 SGDLS and CDR2 YYNGEE. CDR3 length: 16 amino acids. The ends were cut back, 4 bases at V and 0 bases at J, with 14 bases in the middle. CDR3 protein: CASSSRDTHSYNEQFF. In DNA form, the CDR3 reads TGTGCCAGCAGCTCCCGGGACACCCACTCCTACAATGAGCAGTTCTTC.

V is TRBV19 and J is TRBJ2-5; D perhaps matches TRBD1 (6 bases). Deletions cut 6 bases from V and 5 bases from J, with 13 bases between. Germline CDR1 LNHDA, CDR2 SQIVND (reference sequence). The CDR3 is made up of 13 amino acids. The CDR3 DNA is TGTGCCAGTAGCAACACAGGGAAGGAGACCCAGTACTTC. Residues: CASSNTGKETQYF.

The chain is built from TRBV7-9 and TRBJ1-4; TRBD1 matches 7 bases. V trimming: 5 bases; J trimming: 2 bases; junction bases outside the gene matches: 5. This CDR3 is built from 15 residues. CDR1 is SEHNR, CDR2 FQNEAQ, per germline (reference sequence). The CDR3 spells CASSLTGVTNEKLFF. CDR3 bases: TGTGCCAGCAGCCTCACAGGGGTCACTAATGAAAAACTGTTTTTT.

The V call is TRBV7-2, the J call TRBJ1-4, with TRBD1 as a possible D gene (5 bases). Trimming removed 5 bases at V and 7 bases at J, with 17 bases between. Germline V gene data show CDR1 as SGHTA and CDR2 as FQGNSA. The length of the CDR3 is 15 residues. CDR3 sequence: CASSDTGPGSEKLFF. CDR3 bases: TGTGCCAGCAGCGACACGGGACCCGGGAGTGAAAAACTGTTTTTT. The full variable domain, its missing parts supplied by reference TRBV7-2 and TRBJ1-4, is GAGVSQSPSNKVTEKGKDVELRCDPISGHTALYWYRQSLGQGLEFLIYFQGNSAPDKSGLPSDRFSAERTGGSVSTLTIQRTQQEDSAVYLCASSDTGPGSEKLFFGSGTQLSVL.

The genes are TRBV24-1 and TRBJ2-5; the D gene is possibly TRBD1 (5 bases). The germline V gene encodes CDR1 KGHDR and CDR2 SFDVKD. The CDR3 is 14 amino acids. The V gene lost 0 bases and the J gene lost 4 bases, with 8 bases spanning the gap. This chain's CDR3 is CATSDLQGPETQYF. In nucleotides, the CDR3 is TGTGCCACCAGTGATTTGCAGGGTCCAGAGACCCAGTACTTC.

The V gene is TRBV6-5, the J gene TRBJ1-2; weak D call: TRBD1 (5 bases). Trimming left V 2 bases short and J 7 bases short, with 8 bases between. Germline V gene sequence: CDR1 MNHEY, CDR2 SVGAGI. CDR3 length: 12 amino acids. This CDR3 reads CASSYGGVGYTF. CDR3 sequence (DNA): TGTGCCAGCAGTTACGGGGGGGTTGGCTACACCTTC.

This chain connects TRBV6-5 to TRBJ1-1; 9 positions agree with TRBD1. The CDR3 sequence is 15 residues long. CDR1 and CDR2 (germline): MNHEY, SVGAGI. V gave up 8 bases and J gave up 3 bases; unmatched junction bases: 10. In DNA, the CDR3 is TGTGCCAGCTCGATCGGGACAGGGACGTACACTGAAGCTTTCTTT. It specifies CASSIGTGTYTEAFF.

The V call is TRBV7-2, the J call TRBJ2-7; 10 nucleotides line up with TRBD2. CDR1 SGHTA and CDR2 FQGNSA come from the germline V gene. Unmatched junction bases numbered 8, after V lost 2 bases and J lost 7 bases. The CDR3 is 15 amino acids. The CDR3 nucleotides read TGTGCCAGCAGCTTATCCTCTAGCGGGGGTAGGGAGCAGTACTTC. Protein product: CASSLSSSGGREQYF.

The chain uses TRBV19 and TRBJ2-7, with TRBD1 identical over 8 bases. The CDR3 is 14 residues long. Germline CDR1 LNHDA, CDR2 SQIVND (reference sequence). V lost 6 bases to trimming and J lost 5 bases; unmatched junction nucleotides: 9. The CDR3 DNA follows: TGTGCCAGTAGCCGGACAGGGTCCCCCCACGAGCAGTACTTC. Translation gives CASSRTGSPHEQYF.